The T cell receptor beta chain under discussion was sequenced for a study of T-cell reconstitution after alpha-beta-depleted transplantation in children. CDR3 length: 14 residues. Trimming removed 4 bases at V and 4 bases at J, with 10 bases between. Library preparation (for TCRbeta) was performed with unique molecular identifiers. TCRdb re-derived calls from the PCR reads in MiXCR, one entry per CDR3 protein. The sample includes 600,000 to 700,000 distinct CDR3 sequences, roughly 17% of them seen just once. This clonotype was counted a few times. This TCR derives from a human donor who donated a stem cell graft to a child with acute myeloid leukemia. The gene calls are TRBV12-3 or TRBV12-4 and TRBJ1-4, with D possibly TRBD1 on 5 matching bases. This specimen consisted of PBMCs from the stem cell graft donor, obtained from the stem cell graft. CDR3 nucleotides: TGTGCCAGCAGTTCCGGGACTAATAATGAAAAACTGTTTTTT. It yields the protein CASSSGTNNEKLFF.